Given below is one TCR beta chain in context. What it binds is not known. The data stem from a study of vaccination effects on CD4 cells after COVID-19. Looked up from germline, CDR1 is LGHDT and CDR2 is YNNKEL (reference sequence). The CDR3 has 13 residues. The V end was cut by 8 bases, the J end by 1 base, with 12 bases between. The assay was immunoSEQ multiplex PCR, and TCRdb's table has in-frame clones only and misses some. The sample consists of approximately 13,000 clones, over 55% of them appearing once. Sequencing followed a ViraFEST assay step that expanded antigen-specific CD4+ T cells with viral peptide pools. Isolating CD4+ T cells followed 9 to 10 days of culture. Vaccination of participants consisted of two doses of either the BNT162b2 or mRNA-1273 vaccine. Nucleocapsid antibody tests were negative, and the vaccine recipients had no prior SARS-CoV-2 infection.

Sequencing was performed on CD4+ T cells from PBMCs cultured with SARS-CoV-2 spike peptides, taken after COVID-19 vaccination. V usage is TRBV3-1 (or the pseudogene TRBV3-2) and J usage is TRBJ2-7; D is unresolved. This sequence originates from a human donor who received a COVID-19 vaccine. The CDR3 DNA sequence: TGTGCCAGCGGAAGGTCGGAATCCTACGAGCAGTACTTC. It yields the protein CASGRSESYEQYF.